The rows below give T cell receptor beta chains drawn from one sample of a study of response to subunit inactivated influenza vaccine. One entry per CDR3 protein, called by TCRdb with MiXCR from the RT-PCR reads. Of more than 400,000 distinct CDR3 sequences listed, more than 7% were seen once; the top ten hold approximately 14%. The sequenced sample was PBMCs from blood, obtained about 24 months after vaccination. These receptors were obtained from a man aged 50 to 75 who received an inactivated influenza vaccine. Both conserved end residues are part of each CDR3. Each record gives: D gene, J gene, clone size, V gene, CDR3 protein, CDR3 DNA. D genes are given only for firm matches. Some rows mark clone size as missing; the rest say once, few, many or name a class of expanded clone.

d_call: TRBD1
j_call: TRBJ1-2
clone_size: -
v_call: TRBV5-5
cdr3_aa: CASSLAGDSNYGYTF
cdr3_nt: TGTGCCAGCAGCTTGGCGGGGGACAGCAACTATGGCTACACCTTC

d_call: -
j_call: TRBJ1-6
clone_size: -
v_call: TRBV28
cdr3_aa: CASSFPSGGAYNSPLHF
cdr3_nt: TGTGCCAGCAGTTTCCCGTCCGGGGGGGCCTATAATTCACCCCTCCACTTT

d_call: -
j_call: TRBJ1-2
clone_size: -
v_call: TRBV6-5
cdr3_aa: CASCSPGRGVSGYTF
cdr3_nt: TGTGCCAGCTGTTCCCCGGGCAGGGGTGTTTCTGGCTACACCTTC

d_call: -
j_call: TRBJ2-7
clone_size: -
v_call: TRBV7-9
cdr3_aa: CATGSDDEQYF
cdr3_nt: TGTGCCACCGGGTCGGACGACGAGCAGTACTTC

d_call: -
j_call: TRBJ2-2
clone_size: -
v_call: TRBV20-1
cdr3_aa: CSARDPATGELFF
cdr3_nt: TGCAGTGCTAGAGATCCCGCGACCGGGGAGCTGTTTTTT

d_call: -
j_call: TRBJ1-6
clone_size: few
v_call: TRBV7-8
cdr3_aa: CASSFYEGTNSPLHF
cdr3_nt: TGTGCCAGCAGCTTCTATGAGGGGACGAATTCACCCCTCCACTTT

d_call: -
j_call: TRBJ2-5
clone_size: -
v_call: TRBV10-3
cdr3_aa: CAISDPRLQETQYF
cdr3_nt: TGTGCCATCAGTGATCCGCGGTTACAAGAGACCCAGTACTTC

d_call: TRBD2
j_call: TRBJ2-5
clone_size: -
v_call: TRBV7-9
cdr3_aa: CASRRTGTSGLQETQYF
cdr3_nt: TGTGCCAGCAGAAGAACCGGGACTAGCGGACTCCAAGAGACCCAGTACTTC

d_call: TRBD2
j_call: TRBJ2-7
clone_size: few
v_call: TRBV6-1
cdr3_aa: CASSEGAAGMYEQYF
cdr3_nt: TGTGCCAGCAGTGAAGGGGCAGCGGGGATGTACGAGCAGTACTTC

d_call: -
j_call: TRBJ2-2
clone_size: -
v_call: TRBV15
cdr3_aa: CATSRETVYKTGELFF
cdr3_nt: TGTGCCACCAGCAGAGAGACAGTTTATAAAACCGGGGAGCTGTTTTTT

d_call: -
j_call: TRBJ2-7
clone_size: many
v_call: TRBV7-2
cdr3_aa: CASSLVASLSEQYF
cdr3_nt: TGTGCCAGCAGCTTAGTCGCCTCACTCTCCGAGCAGTACTTC

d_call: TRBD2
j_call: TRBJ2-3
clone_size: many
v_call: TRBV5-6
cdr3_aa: CASSAGLAGDTQYF
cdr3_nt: TGTGCCAGCAGCGCGGGACTAGCGGGAGATACGCAGTATTTT

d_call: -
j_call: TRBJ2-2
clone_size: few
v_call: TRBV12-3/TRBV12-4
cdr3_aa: CASTLLGVTGELFF
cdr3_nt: TGTGCCAGCACCCTATTGGGGGTTACCGGGGAGCTGTTTTTT

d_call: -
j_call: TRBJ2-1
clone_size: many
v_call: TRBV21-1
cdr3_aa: CASSAQREGLIQNEQFF
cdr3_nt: TGTGCCAGCAGCGCCCAGCGGGAGGGCCTCATACAGAATGAGCAGTTCTTC

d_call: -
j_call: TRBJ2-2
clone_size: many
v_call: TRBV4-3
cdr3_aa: CASSQEARVDTGELFF
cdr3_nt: TGCGCCAGCAGCCAAGAAGCCAGGGTGGACACCGGGGAGCTGTTTTTT

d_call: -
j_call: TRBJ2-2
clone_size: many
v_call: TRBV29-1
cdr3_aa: CSVSTGTGELFF
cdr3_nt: TGCAGCGTCTCCACTGGTACCGGGGAGCTGTTTTTT

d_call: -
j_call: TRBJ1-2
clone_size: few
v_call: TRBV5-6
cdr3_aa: CASSLAGTHRTYGYTF
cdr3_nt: TGTGCCAGCAGCTTGGCCGGGACACATCGGACTTATGGCTACACCTTC

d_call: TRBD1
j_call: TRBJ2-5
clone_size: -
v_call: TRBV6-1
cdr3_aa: CASSKTGYGTQYF
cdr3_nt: TGTGCCAGCAGCAAGACAGGGTATGGGACCCAGTACTTC

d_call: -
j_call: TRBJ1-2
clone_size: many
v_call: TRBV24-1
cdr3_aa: CATSDFRQGNGYTF
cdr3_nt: TGTGCCACCAGTGATTTCAGGCAGGGCAATGGCTACACCTTC